Included here is one T cell receptor (beta chain) sequence, with context. Its antigen is still unknown. The entry originates in a study of neoadjuvant anti-PD-1 for oral cavity cancer. Findings of the study overall: Post-treatment tumors with larger preexisting clones showed more shrinkage. Higher pretreatment Treg/Th17 ratios tracked higher pretreatment blood clonality.

Assay: immunoSEQ multiplex PCR; the TCRdb copy retains only in-frame clones and omits some. The data hold approximately 21,000 clones, with more than 35% observed a single time. CDR3 length: 14 residues. Deletions cut 0 bases from V and 7 bases from J, with 11 bases between. Germline V gene sequence: CDR1 SGDLS, CDR2 YYNGEE. Noted time point: after neoadjuvant nivolumab, at surgical resection. Cohort: HPV-negative, locally advanced oral cavity squamous cell carcinoma patients. The clonotype was recovered from a person aged 35-79 years with oral cavity squamous cell carcinoma. This sample comprised tumor tissue, obtained after nivolumab (anti-PD-1) treatment. The V and J genes are TRBV9 and TRBJ2-1; D gene unclear. The CDR3 loop reads CASSVVVVTNEQFF. The CDR3 DNA is TGTGCCAGCAGCGTAGTGGTAGTGACGAATGAGCAGTTCTTC.